A single sample gave rise to the 28 T cell receptor beta chains below, sequenced in a study of blood T cell repertoires in COVID-19. Produced via immunoSEQ multiplex PCR; TCRdb's table is partial and in-frame only. Of 200,000 to 250,000 clones in the sample, approximately 81% were seen once. Material for sequencing was peripheral blood. These receptors came from a woman at least 80 years old with acute or convalescent COVID-19.

The chain combines TRBV5-6 with TRBJ1-2; D remains ambiguous. Germline loops: CDR1 SGHDT, CDR2 YYEEEE. V lost 4 bases and J lost 6, with 13 bases in between. The CDR3 spans 13 residues. The CDR3 loop reads CASSSGRVNGYTF. CDR3 bases: TGTGCCAGCAGCAGCGGCCGGGTGAATGGCTACACCTTC.

This clone has a single count. This rearrangement joins TRBV5-4 to TRBJ1-4; 7 positions agree with TRBD1. Germline-derived CDR1 and CDR2 are SGHNT and YYREEE (reference sequence). J was trimmed by 0 bases and V by 5 bases; bases with no gene match: 4. The CDR3 has 15 residues. The CDR3 DNA is TGTGCCAGCAGGGCAACAGGGGCAACTAATGAAAAACTGTTTTTT. This codes for CASRATGATNEKLFF. The entire variable domain, with the rest obtained from reference TRBV5-4 and TRBJ1-4, is as follows: ETGVTQSPTHLIKTRGQQVTLRCSSQSGHNTVSWYQQALGQGPQFIFQYYREEENGRGNFPPRFSGLQFPNYSSELNVNALELDDSALYLCASRATGATNEKLFFGSGTQLSVL.

The chain's CDR3 is CASSPVGSGNTIYF. The DNA of the CDR3 is TGTGCCAGCAGTCCCGTAGGGAGCGGAAACACCATATATTTT. J is TRBJ1-3 and V is TRBV27; the D is unclear. Germline V lookup: CDR1 MNHEY, CDR2 SMNVEV (reference sequence). Deletions cut 5 bases from V and 4 bases from J, with 12 bases between. The CDR3 loop spans 14 amino acids.

The gene calls are TRBV5-1 and TRBJ2-1; a weak D match, TRBD1 (6 bases). The CDR3 has 16 amino acids. The V gene lost 4 bases and the J gene lost 0 bases, with 14 bases spanning the gap. The V gene's germline CDR1 is SGHRS and CDR2 YFSETQ. The CDR3: CASSIGTLSSYNEQFF. The CDR3 DNA sequence: TGCGCCAGCAGCATCGGGACACTGAGCTCCTACAATGAGCAGTTCTTC. Drawing the rest from reference TRBV5-1 and TRBJ2-1, the complete variable domain is KAGVTQTPRYLIKTRGQQVTLSCSPISGHRSVSWYQQTPGQGLQFLFEYFSETQRNKGNFPGRFSGRQFSNSRSEMNVSTLELGDSALYLCASSIGTLSSYNEQFFGPGTRLTVL.

The chain recombines TRBV24-1 with TRBJ2-1; 8 bases align to TRBD1. Germline V lookup: CDR1 KGHDR, CDR2 SFDVKD. The CDR3 is 15 residues long. V lost 5 bases and J lost 3; bases outside the gene matches: 5. This CDR3 is CATSVSGGNYNEQFF. Here the CDR3 DNA reads TGTGCCACCAGTGTTTCAGGGGGCAACTACAATGAGCAGTTCTTC.

The chain joins TRBV6-6 to TRBJ1-2; D is ambiguous. Trimming cost V 5 bases and J 5 bases, with 18 bases left between them. This CDR3 contains 15 residues. Germline V gives CDR1 MNHNY, CDR2 SVGAGI (reference sequence). This CDR3 reads CASSTQVMRAYGYTF. CDR3 bases: TGTGCCAGCAGTACCCAGGTCATGAGGGCATATGGCTACACCTTC.

The J gene is TRBJ1-1, the V gene TRBV6-2 or TRBV6-3; tentatively, D is TRBD1 (5 bases). V was shortened by 4 bases and J by 5 bases, with 14 bases between the two germline ends. Germline V CDR1 and CDR2: MNHEY, SVGEGT. The CDR3 runs to 14 residues. The CDR3 here is CASSSAEGRTEAFF. DNA of the CDR3: TGTGCCAGCAGTTCCGCGGAGGGGAGGACTGAAGCTTTCTTT.

V is TRBV7-9 and J is TRBJ1-4; D is unresolved. This CDR3 comprises 15 residues. Germline lookup yields CDR1 SEHNR and CDR2 FQNEAQ (reference sequence). Trimming pared 5 bases from V and 1 base from J, leaving 11 bases between. The DNA for the CDR3 is TGTGCCAGCAGCCAAAACCGGGGAACTAATGAAAAACTGTTTTTT. It translates to CASSQNRGTNEKLFF.

The chain is built from TRBV28 and TRBJ1-3, with 7 bases matching TRBD1. The length of the CDR3 is 15 residues. V lost 5 bases and J lost 3; bases outside the gene matches: 7. Per germline, CDR1 MDHEN and CDR2 SYDVKM. CDR3 protein: CASSPPNRGGNTIYF. DNA for the CDR3: TGTGCCAGCAGTCCTCCGAACAGGGGTGGAAACACCATATATTTT.

This clone has more than one count but fewer than ten. V and J are TRBV3-1 (or the pseudogene TRBV3-2) and TRBJ1-5; D unresolved. CDR1 LGHDT and CDR2 YNNKEL come from the germline V gene (reference sequence). The V gene lost 0 bases and the J gene lost 0 bases, with 3 bases spanning the gap. CDR3 length: 14 amino acids. CDR3 sequence reads: CASSQDYSNQPQHF. The CDR3 DNA is TGTGCCAGCAGCCAAGATTATAGCAATCAGCCCCAGCATTTT.

V is TRBV9 and J is TRBJ1-1; 8 bases align to TRBD1. After removal of 3 bases from V and 1 base from J, the junction contained 20 bases not matched to a gene. CDR1 and CDR2 (germline): SGDLS, YYNGEE. The CDR3 has 20 amino acids. The CDR3 DNA sequence: TGTGCCAGCAGCGCCAGTACCCTTTCCGACAGGGGCCATACGAACACTGAAGCTTTCTTT. Translation: CASSASTLSDRGHTNTEAFF.

The chain couples TRBV9 to TRBJ1-6; D not certain. The CDR3 totals 14 residues. V lost 6 bases and J 7 bases, leaving 14 bases between the germline ends. Per the germline V gene, CDR1 is SGDLS and CDR2 is YYNGEE. CDR3 sequence: CASNLGTSNSPLHF. The CDR3 DNA follows: TGTGCCAGCAACCTGGGCACGTCAAATTCACCCCTCCACTTT.

The CDR3 nucleotides are TGTGCCATCACCCGGGACAGGGGTAACTATGGCTACACCTTC. Amino acids: CAITRDRGNYGYTF. The rearrangement uses TRBV10-3 and TRBJ1-2; 10 bases are shared with TRBD1. Germline loops: CDR1 ENHRY, CDR2 SYGVKD. V shed 7 bases and J 1 base; nucleotides not matched to a gene: 3. The CDR3 has 14 residues.

Concerning this clone itself: At one end the junction does not follow the germline gene, possibly because of a read error. J is TRBJ2-2 and V is TRBV7-7, with D maybe TRBD1 (6 bases). This CDR3 has 16 residues. CDR1 and CDR2 from the germline V gene are SSHAT and FNYEAQ (reference sequence). CDR3 in amino acids: CASSLLGGRDTGELFF. The CDR3 region has the DNA TGTGCTAGCAGCTTACTTGGGGGCAGAGACACCGGGGAGCTGTTTTTT.

J is TRBJ1-4 and V is TRBV3-1 (or the pseudogene TRBV3-2); TRBD1 matches at 8 bases. V shed 5 bases and J 5 bases; nucleotides not matched to a gene: 4. The CDR3 is 14 residues long. CDR1 LGHDT and CDR2 YNNKEL come from the germline V gene (reference sequence). This chain's CDR3 is CASSKGQANEKLFF. CDR3 DNA sequence: TGTGCCAGCAGCAAGGGACAGGCAAATGAAAAACTGTTTTTT.

The chain has TRBV5-8 and TRBJ1-2; D might be TRBD1 (6 bases). Germline CDR1 and CDR2: SGHTS and YDEGEE. V gave up 0 bases and J gave up 1 base, with 13 bases separating them. This CDR3 is 16 amino acids long. This CDR3 reads CASSLVGGRGNYGYTF. The CDR3, as DNA: TGTGCCAGCAGCTTGGTGGGCGGCAGGGGTAACTATGGCTACACCTTC.

This clone was detected only once. The J gene is TRBJ2-5, the V gene TRBV27, with 9 bases fitting TRBD2. The CDR3 loop spans 19 amino acids. The J segment lost 4 bases and the V segment lost 2 bases, leaving 17 bases of the junction unmatched. The germline CDR1 and CDR2 sequences are MNHEY and SMNVEV (reference sequence). The CDR3, as DNA: TGTGCCAGCAGTTTAATGCCCCCGCGGGGGGGCCATTCCGGAGAGACCCAGTACTTC. It is translated as CASSLMPPRGGHSGETQYF.

J is TRBJ2-3 and V is TRBV25-1, with 13 bases matching TRBD2. The V gene end was trimmed by 9 bases and the J gene end by 2 bases; junction bases not matched to a gene: 11. The CDR3 runs 17 residues. Germline lookup yields CDR1 MGHDK and CDR2 SYGVNS. CDR3 nucleotides: TGTGCCAGAAACACCGGGGGACTAGCGGGATCCACAGATACGCAGTATTTT. This translates into CARNTGGLAGSTDTQYF.

The V call is TRBV28, the J call TRBJ1-2; D uncertain. The germline V and J ends were trimmed by 6 bases and 4 bases, with 12 bases remaining between them. CDR1 is MDHEN and CDR2 is SYDVKM in the germline V gene. This CDR3 is built from 13 residues. The CDR3 region is CASSRTVGYGYTF. For the CDR3, the DNA is TGTGCCAGCAGCAGAACAGTAGGCTATGGCTACACCTTC.

This chain joins TRBV5-1 and TRBJ2-5; TRBD1 matches at 9 bases. Germline values: CDR1 SGHRS, CDR2 YFSETQ. The CDR3 totals 15 residues. J gave up 5 bases and V 6 bases, and 11 bases lay outside the gene matches. The CDR3: CASTRDRVVFETQYF. DNA for the CDR3: TGCGCCAGCACCCGGGACAGGGTTGTCTTTGAGACCCAGTACTTC.

This chain connects TRBV7-8 to TRBJ1-1, with 7 nucleotides matching TRBD1. The V gene end was trimmed by 5 bases and the J gene end by 2 bases; junction bases not matched to a gene: 11. Germline V gene data show CDR1 as SGHVS and CDR2 as FQNEAQ. The CDR3 totals 16 residues. CDR3 residues: CASSPGDSLSNTEAFF. Here the CDR3 DNA reads TGTGCCAGCAGCCCAGGGGACAGCCTGAGCAACACTGAAGCTTTCTTT.

Only one count was recorded for this clone. This sequence joins TRBV7-2 and TRBJ1-1, with 10 nucleotides matching TRBD1. The CDR3 extends over 13 amino acids. The J segment lost 5 bases and the V segment lost 5 bases, leaving 2 bases of the junction unmatched. CDR1 is SGHTA, CDR2 FQGNSA, per germline. CDR3 DNA: TGTGCCAGCAGCCGGGACAGGGGTACTGAAGCTTTCTTT. Amino acids: CASSRDRGTEAFF.

V is TRBV3-1 (or the pseudogene TRBV3-2) and J is TRBJ2-5, with a weak D call TRBD1 (5 bases). The CDR3 runs to 13 residues. The V gene's germline CDR1 is LGHDT and CDR2 YNNKEL (reference sequence). V shed 4 bases and J shed 7 bases, with 13 bases lying between them. CDR3 sequence reads: CASSPGQVGTQYF. As DNA, the CDR3 is TGTGCCAGCAGCCCAGGGCAGGTCGGGACCCAGTACTTC.

This clone was recorded once. An end of the junction differs from the germline gene, which may be a read error. Other DNA sequences in the same sample also yield this CDR3. The chain couples TRBV5-1 to TRBJ2-7; TRBD1 agrees at 12 bases. The CDR3 consists of 18 residues. Germline CDR1 reads SGHRS; CDR2 reads YFSETQ. Here the CDR3 reads CASSAGTGGSSTSYEQYF. CDR3 nucleotides: TGCGCCAGCAGCGCGGGGACAGGGGGCTCGTCTACCTCCTACGAGCAATACTTC.

V gene TRBV14 combines with J gene TRBJ2-1; 7 bases line up with TRBD1. Losses at the gene ends were 0 bases for V and 9 bases for J; bases not matched to a gene: 11. The V gene's germline CDR1 is SGHDN and CDR2 FVKESK. The CDR3 runs to 16 residues. The chain's CDR3 is CASSQDRSPGTAEQFF. In nucleotides, the CDR3 is TGTGCCAGCAGCCAAGACCGATCCCCCGGGACAGCTGAGCAGTTCTTC.

V is TRBV7-8 and J is TRBJ1-3; tentative D call: TRBD1 (5 bases). The V end was cut by 3 bases, the J end by 3 bases, with 9 bases between. The germline gives CDR1 SGHVS, CDR2 FQNEAQ. This CDR3 has 14 amino acids. CDR3 sequence: CASSLGDFGNTIYF. The CDR3 nucleotides are TGTGCCAGCAGCTTGGGGGACTTTGGAAACACCATATATTTT.

The chain links TRBV27 to TRBJ2-7; D uncertain. The CDR3 loop spans 12 amino acids. Germline V gene lookup returns CDR1 MNHEY and CDR2 SMNVEV (reference sequence). Trimming stripped 10 bases from V and 6 bases from J, with 16 bases between. CDR3: CATAITVREQYF. CDR3 in DNA: TGTGCCACCGCGATTACCGTACGCGAGCAGTACTTC.

The chain combines TRBV3-1 (or the pseudogene TRBV3-2) with TRBJ2-5; D may be TRBD2 (5 bases). The CDR3 is 15 residues long. Trimming removed 0 bases at V and 1 base at J, with 9 bases between. Germline CDR1 reads LGHDT; CDR2 reads YNNKEL (reference sequence). CDR3 bases: TGTGCCAGCAGCCAAGAATGTACTAGCCAAGAGACCCAGTACTTC. Protein sequence: CASSQECTSQETQYF.